The rows below give T cell receptor beta chains drawn from one sample of a study of monozygotic twins with inflammatory bowel disease. TCRdb reprocessed the 5' RACE reads, keeping one entry per CDR3 protein, no DNA. Its table lists around 410,000 distinct CDR3 sequences. Sequences were obtained from blood. The receptors derive from a human donor with ulcerative colitis or Crohn's disease, or a healthy co-twin of an affected twin (not recorded which). Both conserved end residues are part of each CDR3.

v_gene	j_gene	CDR3aa
TRBV6-2/TRBV6-3	TRBJ2-1	CASSPAKTSGLTGSYNEQFF
TRBV6-4	TRBJ2-2	CASSGLAGSTGELFF
TRBV15	TRBJ2-3	CATSPSSGRTDTQYF
TRBV28	TRBJ2-1	CASTLPGTSGYNEQFF
TRBV5-6	TRBJ2-7	CASSNLAGGPYEQYF
TRBV2	TRBJ2-7	CASSGGTWATEQYF
TRBV4-3	TRBJ2-7	CASSRGQGDYEQYF
TRBV4-1	TRBJ2-7	CASSQERHVSGSSYEQYF
TRBV20-1	TRBJ2-5	CSARGAMRHYQETQYF
TRBV7-9	TRBJ1-4	CASSSTGGNEKLFF
TRBV10-3	TRBJ1-6	CAISESVGNSPLHF
TRBV12-3/TRBV12-4	TRBJ1-1	CASSPPGLRTEAFF
TRBV28	TRBJ2-7	CASSTFTRNEQYF
TRBV7-9	TRBJ2-2	CASSTAGGVTGELFF
TRBV6-2/TRBV6-3	TRBJ1-5	CASSRTSQPQHF
TRBV27	TRBJ1-6	CASSLYGTGANSPLHF
TRBV18	TRBJ2-1	CASSPGTGGRGEQFF
TRBV7-2	TRBJ2-3	CASSARLAGSADTQYF
TRBV18	TRBJ2-1	CASSPVRGNEQFF
TRBV12-3/TRBV12-4	TRBJ1-2	CASSLTGVYGYTF
TRBV5-4	TRBJ1-1	CASSLEYGVSNTEAFF
TRBV20-1	TRBJ2-1	CSAWSTAHNEQFF
TRBV30	TRBJ1-4	CAWSVGATNEKLFF
TRBV4-1	TRBJ1-1	CASSQDGRDTEAFF
TRBV27	TRBJ2-3	CASSLSGWTLSTDTQYF
TRBV12-3/TRBV12-4	TRBJ1-3	CASRASSGNTIYF
TRBV20-1	TRBJ1-4	CSARGPWGRLFF
TRBV2	TRBJ2-2	CASKGTGVTGELFF
TRBV4-3	TRBJ2-2	CASSQDRSSQYTGELFF
TRBV5-4	TRBJ1-3	CASSPGAFSGNTIYF
TRBV15	TRBJ2-1	CATSPEGSEALIYNEQFF
TRBV7-3	TRBJ2-1	CASSLNPHGGNEQFF
TRBV7-2	TRBJ2-1	CASSSSSGSYNEQFF
TRBV5-6	TRBJ2-6	CASSPGRGSGANVLTF
TRBV19	TRBJ2-7	CASKGYYEQYF
TRBV27	TRBJ2-7	CASTSASGNYEQYF
TRBV11-2	TRBJ2-3	CASSLNAANRATDTQYF
TRBV20-1	TRBJ2-1	CSATNFRGEQFF
TRBV27	TRBJ1-5	CASSFGGWNQPQHF
TRBV9	TRBJ1-1	CASSVVSQVFGTANTEAFF
TRBV27	TRBJ1-4	CASSEGAHEKLFF
TRBV5-1	TRBJ2-1	CASSRDLPGLAEEQFF
TRBV11-2	TRBJ2-7	CASSRGLADHYEQYF
TRBV14	TRBJ2-7	CASSQNKISGGEQYF
TRBV12-3/TRBV12-4	TRBJ1-1	CASSLTGYTEAFF
TRBV6-2/TRBV6-3	TRBJ1-5	CASSYPRSFGNQPQHF
TRBV6-2/TRBV6-3	TRBJ1-2	CASSYLWGLDYGYTF
TRBV7-9	TRBJ2-1	CASSFPSVYNEQFF
TRBV9	TRBJ2-1	CASSVGGTSYNEQFF
TRBV5-1	TRBJ2-5	CASSLGGLAQETQYF
TRBV4-1	TRBJ2-5	CASSQPTGGAETQYF
TRBV6-1	TRBJ1-2	CASSALDRWGYTF
TRBV4-2	TRBJ1-2	CASSQSGLGYTF
TRBV10-3	TRBJ2-7	CAIRDSRGYEQYF